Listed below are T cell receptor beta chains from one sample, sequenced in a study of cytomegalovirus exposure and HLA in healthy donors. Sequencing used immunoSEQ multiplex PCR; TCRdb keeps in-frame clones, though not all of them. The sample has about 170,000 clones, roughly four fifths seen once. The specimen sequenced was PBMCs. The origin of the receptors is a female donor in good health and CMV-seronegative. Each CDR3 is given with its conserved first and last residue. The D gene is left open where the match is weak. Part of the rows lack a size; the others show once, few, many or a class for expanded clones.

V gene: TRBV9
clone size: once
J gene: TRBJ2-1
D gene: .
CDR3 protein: CATAGPLGTYNEQFF
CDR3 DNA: TGTGCCACCGCGGGCCCCCTTGGCACCTACAATGAGCAGTTCTTC

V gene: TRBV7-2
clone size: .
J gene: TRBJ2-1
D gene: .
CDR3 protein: CASSHDSAEQFF
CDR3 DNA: TGTGCCAGCAGCCATGACAGTGCGGAGCAGTTCTTC

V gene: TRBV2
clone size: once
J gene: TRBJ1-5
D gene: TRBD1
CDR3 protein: CAMRDREGQPRHF
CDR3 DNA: TGTGCCATGAGGGACAGGGAAGGTCAGCCCCGGCATTTT

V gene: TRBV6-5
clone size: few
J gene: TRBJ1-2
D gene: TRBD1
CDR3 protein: CASSYSKQGGRYTF
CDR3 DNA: TGTGCCAGCAGTTACTCGAAACAGGGGGGTCGCTACACCTTC

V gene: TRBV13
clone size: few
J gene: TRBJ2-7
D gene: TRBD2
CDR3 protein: CASGRGDSYEQYF
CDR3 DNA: TGTGCCAGCGGGCGGGGGGACTCCTACGAGCAGTACTTC

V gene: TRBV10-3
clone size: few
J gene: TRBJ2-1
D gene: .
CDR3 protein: CAISEGRQYNEQFF
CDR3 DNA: TGTGCCATCAGTGAGGGGCGACAGTACAATGAGCAGTTCTTC

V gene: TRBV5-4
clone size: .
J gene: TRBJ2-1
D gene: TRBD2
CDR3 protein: CASSLRLAATNNEQFF
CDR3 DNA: TGTGCCAGCAGCCTGAGACTAGCGGCAACAAACAATGAGCAGTTCTTC

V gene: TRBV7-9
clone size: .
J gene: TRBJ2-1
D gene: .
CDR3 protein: CASSLKQGIEQFF
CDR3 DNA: TGTGCCAGCAGCTTAAAACAGGGTATTGAGCAGTTCTTC

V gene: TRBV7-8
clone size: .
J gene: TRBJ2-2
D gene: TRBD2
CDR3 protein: CASSFSGGVRGELFF
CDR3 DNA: TGTGCCAGCAGCTTTAGCGGGGGCGTTCGCGGGGAGCTGTTTTTT

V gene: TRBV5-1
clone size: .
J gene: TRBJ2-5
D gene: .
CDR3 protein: CASSRTADKETQYF
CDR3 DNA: TGCGCCAGCAGCCGGACAGCAGATAAAGAGACCCAGTACTTC

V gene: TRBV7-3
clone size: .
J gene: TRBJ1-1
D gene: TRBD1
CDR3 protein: CASSLEGDRGTEAFF
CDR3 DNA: TGTGCCAGCAGCTTGGAGGGAGACAGGGGCACTGAAGCTTTCTTT

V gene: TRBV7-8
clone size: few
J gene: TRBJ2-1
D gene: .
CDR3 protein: CASSLGRRGQYNEQFF
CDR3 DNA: TGTGCCAGCAGCTTGGGGAGGAGGGGGCAATACAATGAGCAGTTCTTC

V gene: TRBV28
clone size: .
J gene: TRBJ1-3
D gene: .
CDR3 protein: CASSLDGGTGNTIYF
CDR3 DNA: TGTGCCAGCAGTTTAGACGGGGGGACTGGAAACACCATATATTTT

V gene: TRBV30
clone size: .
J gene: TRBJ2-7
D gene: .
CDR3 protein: CAWTVSHEQYF
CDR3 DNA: TGTGCCTGGACAGTTTCCCACGAGCAGTACTTC

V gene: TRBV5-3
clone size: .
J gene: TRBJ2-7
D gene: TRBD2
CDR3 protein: CARSPSGSRYEQYF
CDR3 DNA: TGTGCCAGAAGCCCCAGCGGGAGTCGATACGAGCAGTACTTC

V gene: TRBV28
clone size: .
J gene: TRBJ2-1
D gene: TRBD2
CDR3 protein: CASVASGRSSYNEQFF
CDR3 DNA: TGTGCCAGCGTGGCTAGCGGGAGGAGCTCCTACAATGAGCAGTTCTTC

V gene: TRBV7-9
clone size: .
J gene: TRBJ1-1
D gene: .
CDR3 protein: CASSSIRDGTEAFF
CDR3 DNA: TGTGCCAGCAGCTCGATACGGGATGGCACTGAAGCTTTCTTT

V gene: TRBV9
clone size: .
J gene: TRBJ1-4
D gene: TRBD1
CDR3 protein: CASSLRTGLSVDEKLFF
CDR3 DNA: TGTGCCAGCAGCTTACGGACAGGGCTGTCCGTCGATGAAAAACTGTTTTTT

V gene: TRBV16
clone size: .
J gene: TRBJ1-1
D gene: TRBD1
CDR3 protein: CASSLMTGGTEAFF
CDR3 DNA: TGTGCCAGCAGCCTAATGACAGGGGGCACTGAAGCTTTCTTT

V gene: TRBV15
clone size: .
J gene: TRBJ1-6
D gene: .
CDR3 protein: CATSRDRQGLLVLHSPLHF
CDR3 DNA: TGTGCCACCAGCAGAGATAGGCAGGGGCTTCTCGTCCTTCATTCACCCCTCCACTTT

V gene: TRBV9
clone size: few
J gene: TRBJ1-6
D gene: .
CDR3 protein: CASSSPGNSPLHF
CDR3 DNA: TGTGCCAGCAGCTCCCCCGGGAATTCACCCCTCCACTTT

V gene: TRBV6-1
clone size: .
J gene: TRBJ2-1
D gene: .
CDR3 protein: CASSGLIGQKTGNEQFF
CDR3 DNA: TGTGCCAGCAGTGGACTAATTGGACAGAAAACGGGGAATGAGCAGTTCTTC

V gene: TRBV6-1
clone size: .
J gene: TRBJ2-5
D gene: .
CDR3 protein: CASSEMAHMAQYF
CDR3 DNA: TGTGCCAGCAGTGAAATGGCCCACATGGCCCAGTACTTC

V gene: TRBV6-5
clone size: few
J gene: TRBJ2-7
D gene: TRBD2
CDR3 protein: CASSYLTSGLPYEQYF
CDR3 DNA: TGTGCCAGCAGTTACCTCACTAGCGGGCTACCCTACGAGCAGTACTTC

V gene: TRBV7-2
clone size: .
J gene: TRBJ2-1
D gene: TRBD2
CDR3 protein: CASSGRLAGTNEQFF
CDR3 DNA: TGTGCCAGCAGCGGCAGACTAGCGGGGACCAATGAGCAGTTCTTC

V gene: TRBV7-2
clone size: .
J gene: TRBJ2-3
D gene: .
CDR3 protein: CASSFGVIDTQYF
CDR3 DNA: TGTGCCAGCAGCTTCGGAGTGATAGATACGCAGTATTTT

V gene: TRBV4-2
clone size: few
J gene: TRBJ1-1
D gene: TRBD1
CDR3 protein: CASSQDLRGPLGTEAFF
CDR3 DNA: TGTGCCAGCAGCCAAGATCTGAGGGGGCCCTTGGGTACTGAAGCTTTCTTT

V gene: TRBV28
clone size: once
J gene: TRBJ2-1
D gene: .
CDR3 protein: CASSLTLDEQFF
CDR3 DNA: TGTGCCAGCAGTTTAACTCTCGATGAGCAGTTCTTC

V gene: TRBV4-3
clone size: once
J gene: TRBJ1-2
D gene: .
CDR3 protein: CASSQEGGNPYYGYTF
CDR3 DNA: TGCGCCAGCAGCCAAGAAGGAGGTAACCCTTACTATGGCTACACCTTC

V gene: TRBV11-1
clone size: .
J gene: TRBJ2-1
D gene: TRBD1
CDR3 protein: CASLSGQGVNEQFF
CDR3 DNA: TGTGCCAGCTTATCGGGACAGGGGGTCAATGAGCAGTTCTTC

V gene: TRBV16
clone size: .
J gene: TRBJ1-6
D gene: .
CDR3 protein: CASSRGSSYNSPLHF
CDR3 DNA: TGTGCCAGCAGCCGGGGCAGCTCCTATAATTCACCCCTCCACTTT

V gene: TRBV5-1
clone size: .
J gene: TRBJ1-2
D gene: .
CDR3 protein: CASSLGHNYGYTF
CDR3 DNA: TGCGCCAGCAGCTTGGGACACAACTATGGCTACACCTTC

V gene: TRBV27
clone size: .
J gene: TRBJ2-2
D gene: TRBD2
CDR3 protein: CASSYSSGSWTGELFF
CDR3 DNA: TGTGCCAGCAGTTATTCTAGCGGGAGTTGGACCGGGGAGCTGTTTTTT

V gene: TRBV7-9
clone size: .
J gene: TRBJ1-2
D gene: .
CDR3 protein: CASSSLGRGAGGYTF
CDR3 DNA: TGTGCCAGCAGCTCCTTAGGCAGGGGAGCCGGGGGCTACACCTTC

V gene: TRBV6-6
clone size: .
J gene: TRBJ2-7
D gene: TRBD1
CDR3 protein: CASWGQGVSYEQYF
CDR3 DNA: TGTGCCTCCTGGGGACAGGGGGTTTCCTACGAGCAGTACTTC

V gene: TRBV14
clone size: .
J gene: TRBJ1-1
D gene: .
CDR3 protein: CASSLTSGRGGAAFF
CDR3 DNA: TGTGCCAGCAGCCTTACTAGTGGGAGGGGGGGAGCAGCTTTCTTT

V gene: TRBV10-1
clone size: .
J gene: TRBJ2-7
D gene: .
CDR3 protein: CASSENSDYEQYF
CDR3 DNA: TGCGCCAGCAGTGAGAACAGTGATTACGAGCAGTACTTC

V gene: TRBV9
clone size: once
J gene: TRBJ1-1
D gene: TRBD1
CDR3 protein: CASSPGGWSEAFF
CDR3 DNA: TGTGCCAGCAGCCCAGGGGGCTGGAGTGAAGCTTTCTTT

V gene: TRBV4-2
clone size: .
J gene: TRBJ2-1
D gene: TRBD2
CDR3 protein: CASSQALYSRLAGGADEQFF
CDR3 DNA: TGTGCCAGCAGCCAAGCTTTGTATTCTAGACTAGCGGGAGGGGCGGATGAGCAGTTCTTC

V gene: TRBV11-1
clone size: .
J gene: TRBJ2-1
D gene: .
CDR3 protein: CASSRTGSSYNEQFF
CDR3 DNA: TGTGCCAGCAGCCGAACAGGGAGCTCCTACAATGAGCAGTTCTTC